These 3 T cell receptor beta chains originate from one sample sequenced in a study of blood T cell repertoires in COVID-19. Libraries were prepared by immunoSEQ multiplex PCR; TCRdb keeps only in-frame clonotypes and omits some of them. The table includes about 380,000 clones, around 91% detected once. The sample taken for sequencing was peripheral blood. The receptors here all came from a young man with active or convalescent COVID-19.

This chain links TRBV4-2 with TRBJ2-7; 7 nucleotides agree with TRBD1. The V segment lost 1 base and the J segment 0 bases; nucleotides outside the gene matches: 3. This CDR3 has 15 amino acids. Looked up from germline, CDR1 is LGHNA and CDR2 is YNFKEQ. The CDR3 DNA follows: TGTGCCAGCAGCCAAGTCCGGGACAGCTCCTACGAGCAGTACTTC. Translating gives CASSQVRDSSYEQYF.

This clone was recorded once. This sequence joins TRBV28 and TRBJ2-4, with D perhaps matching TRBD2 (6 bases). CDR1 and CDR2 (germline): MDHEN, SYDVKM. The CDR3 runs to 15 residues. The germline V and J ends were trimmed by 6 bases and 6 bases, with 18 bases remaining between them. The CDR3 nucleotides read TGTGCCAGCAGGATGGGGGGAGTGGAGGGAAACATTCAGTACTTC. Its translation is CASRMGGVEGNIQYF.

The gene calls are TRBV19 and TRBJ1-6; D may be TRBD1 (5 bases). The V and J ends lost 2 bases and 8 bases respectively, with 10 bases between them. Germline assignment: CDR1 LNHDA and CDR2 SQIVND (reference sequence). There are 14 residues in the CDR3. The CDR3, as DNA: TGTGCCAGTAGTATATCAGGGCCGGATTCACCCCTCCACTTT. Translation: CASSISGPDSPLHF.